This TCR beta chain came from a study of T cells in Graves' hyperthyroidism and ophthalmopathy. V dropped 6 bases and J dropped 0; count of bases not matched to a gene: 3. Germline V CDR1 and CDR2: MDHEN, SYDVKM. CDR3 length: 16 amino acids. Researchers took RNA transcripts and amplified the TCR beta CDR3 regions from them. The HTBI set primed first-round TCR CDR3 RT-PCR. TCRdb independently ran MiXCR on the multiplex PCR reads; one entry per CDR3 protein. The table shows 300,000 or so distinct CDR3 sequences, with around 20% occurring only once. This chain links TRBV28 with TRBJ2-3; 13 bases agree with TRBD2. The TCR comes from a woman in her 50s with Graves' hyperthyroidism. The sample taken for sequencing was blood. The CDR3 DNA follows: TGTGCCAGCAGGGGGACTAGCGGGGACAGCACAGATACGCAGTATTTT. It specifies CASRGTSGDSTDTQYF.